The rows below give T cell receptor beta chains drawn from one sample of a study of T-cell memory formation after mild COVID-19. MiXCR, applied by TCRdb to the 5' RACE reads, yields one record per CDR3 protein. The sample includes approximately 100,000 distinct CDR3 sequences, around 12% of them seen just once. Sequenced: PBMCs or a T cell subset sorted from them (not recorded which). The receptors shown here come from an adult woman who had mild COVID-19 (a few samples of this study predate the infection). Cell type and time point are not known. Both conserved end residues are part of each CDR3. D genes are given only for firm matches. Only some rows state a clone size, as once, few, many or a class for expanded clones.

V	J	D	size	CDR3	DNA
TRBV27	TRBJ2-7	.	.	CASSSKGRSSYEQYF	TGTGCCAGCAGTTCGAAGGGGCGTAGCTCCTACGAGCAGTACTTC
TRBV29-1	TRBJ2-2	.	many	CSVMLGRRTGELFF	TGCAGCGTTATGCTAGGACGGAGGACCGGGGAGCTGTTTTTT
TRBV5-1	TRBJ2-3	.	many	CASSLSYEESDTQYF	TGCGCCAGCAGCCTATCCTATGAAGAGTCGGATACGCAGTATTTT
TRBV29-1	TRBJ2-3	TRBD2	many	CSVDGLAAPGTDTQYF	TGCAGCGTTGACGGACTAGCGGCACCTGGCACAGATACGCAGTATTTT
TRBV7-6	TRBJ2-1	TRBD2	many	CASSSIAGGPYNEQFF	TGTGCCAGCAGCTCCATAGCGGGGGGCCCTTACAATGAGCAGTTCTTC
TRBV30	TRBJ2-1	TRBD2	few	CAWRGGTSGRAANEQFF	TGTGCCTGGCGAGGAGGGACTAGCGGGAGGGCCGCGAATGAGCAGTTCTTC
TRBV20-1	TRBJ2-4	.	many	CSATTFRGKNIQYF	TGCAGTGCTACAACCTTCAGGGGCAAAAACATTCAGTACTTC
TRBV5-6	TRBJ2-1	TRBD1	.	CASSLTPTYRDRAIWTSYNEQFF	TGTGCCAGCAGCTTGACCCCCACTTACCGGGACAGGGCGATTTGGACCTCCTACAATGAGCAGTTCTTC
TRBV5-1	TRBJ2-7	.	.	CASRLIGPWDEQYF	TGCGCCAGCAGACTGATAGGCCCTTGGGACGAGCAGTACTTC
TRBV7-9	TRBJ2-5	.	few	CASSLPPWQAGQETQYF	TGTGCCAGCAGCTTACCCCCGTGGCAAGCGGGTCAGGAGACCCAGTACTTC
TRBV5-1	TRBJ2-2	.	many	CASSFGRGTGELFF	TGCGCCAGCAGCTTCGGACGAGGCACCGGGGAGCTGTTTTTT
TRBV6-5	TRBJ2-1	.	few	CASILNPGVTGNEQFF	TGTGCCAGCATTTTAAACCCGGGAGTGACTGGTAATGAGCAGTTCTTC
TRBV4-1	TRBJ1-5	.	.	CASSQVRTENQPQHF	TGCGCCAGCAGCCAAGTAAGGACAGAGAATCAGCCCCAGCATTTT
TRBV29-1	TRBJ2-7	.	.	CSVVLTSQGSEQYF	TGCAGCGTTGTACTAACCTCTCAGGGGAGCGAGCAGTACTTC
TRBV6-5	TRBJ2-1	.	few	CASGLIRDDNEQFF	TGTGCCAGCGGCCTCATTCGGGATGACAATGAGCAGTTCTTC
TRBV2	TRBJ2-1	TRBD2	.	CASRDIGGVTSSYNEQFF	TGTGCCAGCAGGGACATTGGGGGGGTCACGAGCTCATACAATGAGCAGTTCTTC
TRBV3-1	TRBJ1-1	.	.	CASSQVGRVEAFF	TGTGCCAGCAGCCAAGTCGGCAGGGTTGAAGCTTTCTTT
TRBV2	TRBJ1-2	.	.	CAIFEARANYGYTF	TGTGCCATCTTTGAGGCCAGGGCTAACTATGGCTACACCTTC
TRBV10-3	TRBJ2-1	.	.	CAISETGVEQFF	TGTGCCATCAGTGAGACCGGGGTTGAGCAGTTCTTC
TRBV18	TRBJ1-1	TRBD1	few	CASSPPGQEYLNTEAFF	TGTGCCAGCTCACCACCGGGACAGGAGTACCTGAACACTGAAGCTTTCTTT
TRBV24-1	TRBJ2-3	TRBD2	few	CATSDSGTSGYTDTQYF	TGTGCCACCAGTGATTCCGGGACTAGCGGATACACAGATACGCAGTATTTT
TRBV5-1	TRBJ2-3	.	.	CASSSGGTPSRDTQYF	TGCGCCAGCAGCTCCGGCGGGACTCCCTCCAGGGATACGCAGTATTTT
TRBV10-3	TRBJ2-1	TRBD2	few	CAISFPELAGGPKSSGHEQFF	TGTGCCATCAGTTTCCCAGAACTAGCGGGAGGGCCTAAGTCTTCGGGCCATGAGCAGTTCTTC
TRBV20-1	TRBJ1-1	TRBD1	few	CSARDRGQGFFTEAFF	TGCAGTGCTAGAGATAGGGGACAGGGGTTCTTCACTGAAGCTTTCTTT
TRBV3-1	TRBJ2-7	TRBD1	.	CASSYDRDSTYEQYF	TGTGCCAGCAGCTATGACCGGGACAGTACCTACGAGCAGTACTTC
TRBV20-1	TRBJ2-7	.	.	CSATVGYEQYF	TGCAGTGCTACAGTGGGCTACGAGCAGTACTTC